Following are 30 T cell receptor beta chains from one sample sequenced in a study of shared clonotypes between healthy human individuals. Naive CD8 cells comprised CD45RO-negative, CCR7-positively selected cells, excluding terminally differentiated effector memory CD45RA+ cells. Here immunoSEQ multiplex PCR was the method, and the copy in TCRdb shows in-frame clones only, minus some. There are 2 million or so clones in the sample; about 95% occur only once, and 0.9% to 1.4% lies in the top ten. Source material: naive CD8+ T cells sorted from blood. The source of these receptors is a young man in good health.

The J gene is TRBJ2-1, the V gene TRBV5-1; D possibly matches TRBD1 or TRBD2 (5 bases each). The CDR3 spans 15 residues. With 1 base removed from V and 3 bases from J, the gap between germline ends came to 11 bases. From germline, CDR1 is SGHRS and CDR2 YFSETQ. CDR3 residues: CASSLQGRGYNEQFF. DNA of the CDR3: TGCGCCAGCAGCTTGCAGGGACGAGGCTACAATGAGCAGTTCTTC.

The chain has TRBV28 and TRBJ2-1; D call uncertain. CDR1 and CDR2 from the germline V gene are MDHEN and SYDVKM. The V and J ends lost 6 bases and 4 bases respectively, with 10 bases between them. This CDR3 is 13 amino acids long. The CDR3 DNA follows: TGTGCCAGCAGCATGGACGGATACAATGAGCAGTTCTTC. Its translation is CASSMDGYNEQFF.

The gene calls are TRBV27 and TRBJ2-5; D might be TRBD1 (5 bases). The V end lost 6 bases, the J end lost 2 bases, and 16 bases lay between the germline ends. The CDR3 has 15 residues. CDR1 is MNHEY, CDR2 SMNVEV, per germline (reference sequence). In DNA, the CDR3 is TGTGCCAGCAGGACCAGGGTACCAGGGCAAGAGACCCAGTACTTC. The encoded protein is CASRTRVPGQETQYF.

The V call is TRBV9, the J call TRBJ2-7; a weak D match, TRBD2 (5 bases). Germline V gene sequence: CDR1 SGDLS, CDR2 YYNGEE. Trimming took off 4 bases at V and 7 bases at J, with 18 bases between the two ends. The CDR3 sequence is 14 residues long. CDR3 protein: CASSPPLNPGEQYF. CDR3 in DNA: TGTGCCAGCAGCCCCCCGTTGAACCCGGGGGAGCAGTACTTC.

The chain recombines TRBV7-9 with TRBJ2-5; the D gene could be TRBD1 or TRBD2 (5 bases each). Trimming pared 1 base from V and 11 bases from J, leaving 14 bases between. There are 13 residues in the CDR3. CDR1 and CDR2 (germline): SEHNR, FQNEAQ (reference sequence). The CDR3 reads CASSLGGQGEQYF. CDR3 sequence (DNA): TGTGCCAGCAGCTTAGGTGGTCAGGGAGAGCAGTACTTC.

The CDR3 region has the DNA TGTGCCAGCAGCGAGGGTTGGGAGAACACTGAAGCTTTCTTT. Amino acids: CASSEGWENTEAFF. The chain uses TRBV9 and TRBJ1-1, with D hard to call. This CDR3 is built from 14 residues. Germline V gene data show CDR1 as SGDLS and CDR2 as YYNGEE. V gave up 3 bases and J gave up 1 base, with 10 bases separating them.

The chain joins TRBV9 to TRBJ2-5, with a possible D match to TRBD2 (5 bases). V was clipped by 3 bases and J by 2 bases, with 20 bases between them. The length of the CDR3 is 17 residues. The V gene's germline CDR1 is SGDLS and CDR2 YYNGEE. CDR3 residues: CASSGVSGTQTQETQYF. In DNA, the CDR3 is TGTGCCAGCAGCGGCGTTTCGGGAACACAGACTCAAGAGACCCAGTACTTC.

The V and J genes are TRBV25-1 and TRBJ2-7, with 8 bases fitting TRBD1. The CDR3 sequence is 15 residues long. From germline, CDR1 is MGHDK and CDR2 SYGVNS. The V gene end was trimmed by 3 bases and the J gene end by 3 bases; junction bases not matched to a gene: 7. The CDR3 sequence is CASSEIVTGGYEQYF. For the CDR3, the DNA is TGTGCCAGCAGTGAGATTGTAACAGGGGGCTACGAGCAGTACTTC.

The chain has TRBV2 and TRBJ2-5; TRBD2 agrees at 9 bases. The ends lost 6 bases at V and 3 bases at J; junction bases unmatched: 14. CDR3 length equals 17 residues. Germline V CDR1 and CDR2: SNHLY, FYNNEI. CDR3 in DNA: TGTGCCAGCAGGACTCTCTCTGAGCGGGGGGCCGAAGAGACCCAGTACTTC. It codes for CASRTLSERGAEETQYF.

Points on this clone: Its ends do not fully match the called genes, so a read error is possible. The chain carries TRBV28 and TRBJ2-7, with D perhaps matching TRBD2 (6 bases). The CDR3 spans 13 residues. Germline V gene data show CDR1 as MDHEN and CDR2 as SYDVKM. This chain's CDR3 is CASSLGGTGLADF. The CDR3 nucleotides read TGTGCCAGCAGTTTAGGGGGGACTGGGCTTGCGGACTTC.

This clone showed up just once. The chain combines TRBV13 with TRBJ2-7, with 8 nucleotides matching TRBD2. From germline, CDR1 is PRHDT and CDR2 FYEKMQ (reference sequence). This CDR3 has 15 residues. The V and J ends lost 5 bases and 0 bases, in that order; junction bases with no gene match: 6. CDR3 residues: CASSHGGESSYEQYF. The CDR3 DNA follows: TGTGCCAGCAGCCACGGGGGGGAAAGCTCCTACGAGCAGTACTTC.

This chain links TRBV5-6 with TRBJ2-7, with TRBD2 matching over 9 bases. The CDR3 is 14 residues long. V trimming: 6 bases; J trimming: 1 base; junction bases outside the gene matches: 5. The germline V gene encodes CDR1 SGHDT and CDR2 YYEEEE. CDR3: CASNPSGISYEQYF. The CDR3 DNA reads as TGTGCCAGCAACCCTAGCGGGATATCCTACGAGCAGTACTTC.

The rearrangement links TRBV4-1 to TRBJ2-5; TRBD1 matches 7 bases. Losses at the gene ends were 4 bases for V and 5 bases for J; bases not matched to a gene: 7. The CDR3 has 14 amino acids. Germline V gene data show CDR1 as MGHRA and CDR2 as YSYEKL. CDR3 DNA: TGCGCCAGCAGCCCGCGACAGGGTACGGAGACCCAGTACTTC. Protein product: CASSPRQGTETQYF.

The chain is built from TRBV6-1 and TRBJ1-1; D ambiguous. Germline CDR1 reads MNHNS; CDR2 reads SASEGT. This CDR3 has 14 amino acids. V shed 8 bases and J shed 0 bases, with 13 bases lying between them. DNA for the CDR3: TGTGCCAGCTCGAAATACGTGATGAACACTGAAGCTTTCTTT. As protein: CASSKYVMNTEAFF.

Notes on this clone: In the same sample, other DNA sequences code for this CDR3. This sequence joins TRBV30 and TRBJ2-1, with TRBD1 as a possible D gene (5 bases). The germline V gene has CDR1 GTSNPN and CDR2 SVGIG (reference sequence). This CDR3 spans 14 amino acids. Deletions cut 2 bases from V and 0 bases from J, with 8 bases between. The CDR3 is CAWSSGISYNEQFF. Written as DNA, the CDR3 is TGTGCCTGGAGTTCAGGGATCTCCTACAATGAGCAGTTCTTC. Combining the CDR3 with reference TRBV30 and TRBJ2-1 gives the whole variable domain SQTIHQWPATLVQPVGSPLSLECTVEGTSNPNLYWYRQAAGRGLQLLFYSVGIGQISSEVPQNLSASRPQDRQFILSSKKLLLSDSGFYLCAWSSGISYNEQFFGPGTRLTVL.

CDR3 region: CASSARPDTQYF. The CDR3 DNA reads as TGTGCCAGTAGTGCCCGGCCGGATACGCAGTATTTT. This sequence joins TRBV19 and TRBJ2-3, with unresolved D. The CDR3 contains 12 residues. Germline V gene sequence: CDR1 LNHDA, CDR2 SQIVND (reference sequence). Trimming shortened V by 5 bases and J by 6 bases, and 9 bases separated the two germline ends.

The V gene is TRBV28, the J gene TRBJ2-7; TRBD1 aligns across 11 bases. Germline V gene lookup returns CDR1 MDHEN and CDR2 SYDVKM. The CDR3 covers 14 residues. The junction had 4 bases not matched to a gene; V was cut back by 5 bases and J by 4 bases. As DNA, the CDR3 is TGTGCCAGCAGTCCGGGACAGGGGGTTTACGAGCAGTACTTC. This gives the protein CASSPGQGVYEQYF.

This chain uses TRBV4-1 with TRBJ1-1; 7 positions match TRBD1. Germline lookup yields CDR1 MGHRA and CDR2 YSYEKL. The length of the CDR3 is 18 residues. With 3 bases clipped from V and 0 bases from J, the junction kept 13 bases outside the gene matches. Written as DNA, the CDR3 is TGCGCCAGCAGCCAGTGGCCGGGACAGCAACTCATGAACACTGAAGCTTTCTTT. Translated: CASSQWPGQQLMNTEAFF.

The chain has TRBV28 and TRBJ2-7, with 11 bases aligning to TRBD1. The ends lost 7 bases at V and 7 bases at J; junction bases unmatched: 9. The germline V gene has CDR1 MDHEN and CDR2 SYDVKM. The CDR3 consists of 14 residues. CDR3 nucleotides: TGTGCCAGCATCCCGGGACAGGGGGGTGGAGAGCAGTACTTC. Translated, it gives CASIPGQGGGEQYF.

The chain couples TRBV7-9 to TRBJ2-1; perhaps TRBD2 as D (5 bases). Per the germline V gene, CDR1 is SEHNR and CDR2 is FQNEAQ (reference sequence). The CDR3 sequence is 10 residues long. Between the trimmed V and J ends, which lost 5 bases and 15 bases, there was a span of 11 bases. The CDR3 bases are TGTGCCAGCAGCACCCGGGAAATGTTCTTC. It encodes CASSTREMFF.

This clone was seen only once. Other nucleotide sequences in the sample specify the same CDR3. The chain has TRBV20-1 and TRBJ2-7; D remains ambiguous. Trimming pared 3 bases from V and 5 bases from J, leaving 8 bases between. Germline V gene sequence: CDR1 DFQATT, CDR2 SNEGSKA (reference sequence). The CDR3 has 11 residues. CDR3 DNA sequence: TGCAGTGCTAGGGTTGTGAACGAGCAGTACTTC. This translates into CSARVVNEQYF.

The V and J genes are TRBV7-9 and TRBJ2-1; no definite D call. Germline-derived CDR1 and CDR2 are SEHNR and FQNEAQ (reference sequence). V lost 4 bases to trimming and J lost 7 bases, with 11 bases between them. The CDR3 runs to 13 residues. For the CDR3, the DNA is TGTGCCAGCAGCTCCCCCTTAGCTAATGAGCAGTTCTTC. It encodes CASSSPLANEQFF.

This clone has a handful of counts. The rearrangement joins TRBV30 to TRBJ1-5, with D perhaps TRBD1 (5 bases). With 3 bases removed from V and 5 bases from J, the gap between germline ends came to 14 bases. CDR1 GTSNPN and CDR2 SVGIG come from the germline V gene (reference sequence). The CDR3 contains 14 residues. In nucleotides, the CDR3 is TGTGCCTGGAGGCGGGCAGGGTGGGATCAGCCCCAGCATTTT. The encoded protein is CAWRRAGWDQPQHF.

The CDR3 loop is CAWSDGTTDTQYF. In DNA form, the CDR3 reads TGTGCCTGGAGTGACGGGACCACAGATACGCAGTATTTT. The V gene is TRBV30, the J gene TRBJ2-3, with D possibly called TRBD1 or TRBD2 (5 bases each). Germline lookup yields CDR1 GTSNPN and CDR2 SVGIG (reference sequence). CDR3 length: 13 amino acids. The ends were cut back, 1 base at V and 2 bases at J, with 7 bases in the middle.

CDR3 in DNA: TGTGCCAGCAGTACCCCCGGGACAGGAGCAGATACGCAGTATTTT. Residues: CASSTPGTGADTQYF. The rearrangement joins TRBV11-1 to TRBJ2-3; 8 bases agree with TRBD1. The V gene's germline CDR1 is SGHAT and CDR2 FQDESV (reference sequence). This CDR3 contains 15 residues. With 6 bases clipped from V and 4 bases from J, the junction kept 9 bases outside the gene matches.

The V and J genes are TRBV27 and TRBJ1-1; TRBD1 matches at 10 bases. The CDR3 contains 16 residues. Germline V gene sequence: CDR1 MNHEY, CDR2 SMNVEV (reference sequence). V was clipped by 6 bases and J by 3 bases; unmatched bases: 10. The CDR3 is CASRPGPGTGDTEAFF. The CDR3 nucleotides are TGTGCCAGCAGACCCGGCCCCGGGACAGGGGACACTGAAGCTTTCTTT.

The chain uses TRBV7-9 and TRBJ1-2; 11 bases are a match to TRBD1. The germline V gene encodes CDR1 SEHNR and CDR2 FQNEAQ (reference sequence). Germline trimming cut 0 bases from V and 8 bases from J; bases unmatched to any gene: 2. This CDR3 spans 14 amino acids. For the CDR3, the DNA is TGTGCCAGCAGCTTAGCGGACAGGGGGCCCGGCTACACCTTC. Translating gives CASSLADRGPGYTF.

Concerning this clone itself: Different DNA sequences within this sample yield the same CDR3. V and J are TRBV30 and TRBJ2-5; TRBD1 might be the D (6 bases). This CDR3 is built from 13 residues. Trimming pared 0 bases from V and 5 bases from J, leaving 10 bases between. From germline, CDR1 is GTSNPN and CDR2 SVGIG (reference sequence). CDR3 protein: CAWSVQGGETQYF. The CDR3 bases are TGTGCCTGGAGTGTACAGGGCGGCGAGACCCAGTACTTC.

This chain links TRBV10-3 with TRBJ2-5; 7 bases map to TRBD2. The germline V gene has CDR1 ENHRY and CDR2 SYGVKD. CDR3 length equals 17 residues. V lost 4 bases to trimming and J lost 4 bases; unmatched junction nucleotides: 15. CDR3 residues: CAISVLGATTGGETQYF. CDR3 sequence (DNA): TGTGCCATCAGTGTGCTCGGGGCCACAACGGGGGGAGAGACCCAGTACTTC.

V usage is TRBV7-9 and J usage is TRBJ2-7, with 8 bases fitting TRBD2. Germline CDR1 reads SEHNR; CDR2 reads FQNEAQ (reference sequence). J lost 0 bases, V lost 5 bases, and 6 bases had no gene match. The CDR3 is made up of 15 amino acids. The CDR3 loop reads CASSPGSGSSYEQYF. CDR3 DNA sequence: TGTGCCAGCAGCCCCGGAAGCGGGAGCTCCTACGAGCAGTACTTC.